The rows below give T cell receptor beta chains drawn from one sample of a study of control samples from healthy donors and cancer patients. Libraries were prepared by immunoSEQ multiplex PCR; TCRdb keeps only in-frame clonotypes and omits some of them. This table holds approximately 59,000 clones, 87% found once. The sequenced sample consisted of PBMCs. These receptors all come from a woman aged 55 to 70 with lung cancer. Each CDR3 is given with its conserved first and last residue. D genes are given only for firm matches. Only some rows state a clone size, as once, few, many or a class for expanded clones.

>TRBJ2-5|TRBD1|TRBV19|.
CASSQGALETQYF
TGTGCCAGTAGCCAGGGGGCCCTAGAGACCCAGTACTTC
>TRBJ2-6|.|TRBV2|once
CASTNSPANVLTF
TGTGCCAGCACCAACAGTCCCGCCAACGTCCTGACTTTC
>TRBJ2-2|.|TRBV3-1/TRBV3-2|.
CASSFRGRRELFF
TGTGCCAGCAGCTTCAGGGGCAGAAGGGAGCTGTTTTTT
>TRBJ1-3|.|TRBV5-5|.
CASRHGQSYGNTIYF
TGTGCCAGCAGACATGGACAGAGCTATGGAAACACCATATATTTT
>TRBJ1-5|.|TRBV28|.
CASSVSGGTKAQHF
TGTGCCAGCAGCGTGTCTGGGGGGACTAAAGCCCAGCATTTT
>TRBJ2-7|TRBD2|TRBV27|.
CASRLAGAYEQYF
TGTGCCTCCCGACTAGCGGGAGCATACGAGCAGTACTTC
>TRBJ1-2|TRBD1|TRBV3-1/TRBV3-2|.
CASRRPGGYGYTF
TGTGCCAGCAGGCGCCCAGGGGGCTATGGCTACACCTTC
>TRBJ1-1|.|TRBV19|once
CASKGRGDHTEAFF
TGTGCCAGCAAAGGTAGGGGCGACCACACTGAAGCTTTCTTT
>TRBJ1-1|.|TRBV6-6|.
CASSPLRGTEAFF
TGTGCCAGCAGTCCCCTTAGGGGGACTGAAGCTTTCTTT
>TRBJ1-1|.|TRBV7-8|.
CASSLAWEEVGKAFF
TGTGCCAGCAGCTTAGCGTGGGAAGAAGTAGGTAAAGCTTTCTTT
>TRBJ1-1|.|TRBV9|.
CASSVEGSLNTEAFF
TGTGCCAGCAGCGTAGAGGGGAGTTTGAACACTGAAGCTTTCTTT
>TRBJ2-6|TRBD1|TRBV6-2/TRBV6-3|.
CASSSTGDGANVLTF
TGTGCCAGCAGTTCGACAGGGGATGGGGCCAACGTCCTGACTTTC
>TRBJ2-1|.|TRBV7-3|once
CASSSVGPNEQFF
TGTGCCAGCAGCTCAGTGGGTCCCAATGAGCAGTTCTTC
>TRBJ2-7|.|TRBV6-2/TRBV6-3|.
CASSSTRDRQSQYF
TGTGCCAGCAGTTCAACTCGCGACAGACAAAGTCAGTACTTC
>TRBJ2-7|TRBD1|TRBV6-4|.
CASSDSRAETGDSYEQYF
TGTGCCAGCAGTGACTCGAGGGCGGAGACAGGGGACTCCTACGAGCAGTACTTC
>TRBJ2-2|TRBD1|TRBV10-3|.
CAISRAVGTGGLNTGELFF
TGTGCCATCAGTCGAGCGGTTGGGACAGGGGGCCTAAACACCGGGGAGCTGTTTTTT
>TRBJ1-5|TRBD1|TRBV5-1|.
CASSLALPGQGKPQHF
TGCGCCAGCAGCTTGGCCCTACCGGGACAGGGAAAGCCCCAGCATTTT
>TRBJ2-5|TRBD2|TRBV5-1|once
CASSSTSGGVETQYF
TGCGCCAGCAGCTCTACTAGCGGGGGCGTGGAGACCCAGTACTTC
>TRBJ2-2|TRBD1|TRBV18|.
CASSPGGTGVESGELFF
TGTGCCAGCTCACCTGGCGGGACAGGGGTCGAATCCGGGGAGCTGTTTTTT
>TRBJ2-1|.|TRBV7-2|.
CASSFGVSRNEQFF
TGTGCCAGCAGCTTTGGGGTCTCTCGCAATGAGCAGTTCTTC
>TRBJ2-5|.|TRBV10-3|.
CAISESLAAQETQYF
TGTGCCATCAGTGAGTCTTTAGCGGCCCAAGAGACCCAGTACTTC
>TRBJ1-6|.|TRBV9|.
CASSVGERSPLHF
TGTGCCAGCAGCGTAGGGGAGCGCTCACCCCTCCACTTT
>TRBJ1-1|TRBD1|TRBV10-1|.
CASSERTGGFTEAFF
TGCGCCAGCAGTGAGAGGACAGGGGGGTTCACTGAAGCTTTCTTT
>TRBJ2-4|TRBD2|TRBV30|.
CAWRLAGGVAKNIQYF
TGTGCCTGGAGACTAGCGGGAGGTGTAGCCAAAAACATTCAGTACTTC
>TRBJ2-1|TRBD1|TRBV9|.
CASSAGQGAYNEQFF
TGTGCCAGCAGCGCTGGACAGGGGGCCTACAATGAGCAGTTCTTC
>TRBJ2-7|TRBD2|TRBV4-2|.
CASSQDLWGTSASYEQYF
TGTGCCAGCAGCCAAGATCTCTGGGGGACTAGCGCCTCCTACGAGCAGTACTTC
>TRBJ1-5|.|TRBV6-5|.
CASRTVTNQPQHF
TGTGCCAGCAGGACAGTGACAAATCAGCCCCAGCATTTT
>TRBJ2-7|TRBD2|TRBV19|.
CASSIVAGVYEQYF
TGTGCCAGTAGTATAGTAGCGGGAGTATACGAGCAGTACTTC
>TRBJ2-2|TRBD1|TRBV4-1|once
CASSQDRDRVLGDTGKLFF
TGCGCCAGCAGCCAAGATCGGGACAGGGTATTAGGGGACACCGGGAAGCTGTTTTTT
>TRBJ1-2|.|TRBV5-6|.
CASSLTDSYGYTF
TGTGCCAGCAGCCTGACAGATTCCTATGGCTACACCTTC
>TRBJ2-7|.|TRBV15|.
CATSRQGGSHEQYF
TGTGCCACCAGCAGACAGGGGGGATCCCACGAGCAGTACTTC
>TRBJ2-3|.|TRBV19|few
CASSIEGTDTQYF
TGTGCCAGTAGTATAGAGGGCACAGATACGCAGTATTTT
>TRBJ1-3|.|TRBV27|.
CASSLGGGGGNTIYF
TGTGCCAGCAGTTTAGGAGGAGGCGGTGGAAACACCATATATTTT
>TRBJ2-1|.|TRBV6-1|.
CASSELGQGPYNEQFF
TGTGCCAGCAGTGAACTCGGGCAGGGTCCCTACAATGAGCAGTTCTTC
>TRBJ2-7|TRBD1|TRBV7-9|.
CASSFGQGWEQYF
TGTGCCAGCAGCTTCGGACAGGGGTGGGAGCAGTACTTC
>TRBJ1-1|.|TRBV5-1|.
CASSLSGGPNTEAFF
TGCGCCAGCAGCTTGTCCGGGGGCCCGAACACTGAAGCTTTCTTT
>TRBJ2-7|TRBD1|TRBV28|.
CASSLVGDSSYEQYF
TGTGCCAGCAGTTTAGTAGGGGACAGCTCCTACGAGCAGTACTTC
>TRBJ2-3|TRBD2|TRBV15|.
CATSRVTSGSRYDTQYF
TGTGCCACCAGCAGAGTTACTAGCGGGAGTCGATACGATACGCAGTATTTT
>TRBJ2-1|.|TRBV19|once
CASGGPSYNEQFF
TGTGCCAGTGGGGGGCCCTCCTACAATGAGCAGTTCTTC
>TRBJ1-1|.|TRBV9|.
CASSGGGNMNTEAFF
TGTGCCAGCAGCGGAGGCGGTAACATGAACACTGAAGCTTTCTTT
>TRBJ1-4|TRBD1|TRBV3-1/TRBV3-2|.
CASSNRGGEKLFF
TGTGCCAGCAGCAACAGGGGGGGTGAAAAACTGTTTTTT
>TRBJ2-7|.|TRBV27|.
CASTISLGPPYEQYF
TGTGCCAGCACCATCTCCCTGGGGCCTCCCTACGAGCAGTACTTC
>TRBJ2-1|.|TRBV24-1|.
CATRASGPDNEQFF
TGTGCCACCCGAGCCTCGGGACCGGACAATGAGCAGTTCTTC
>TRBJ1-2|.|TRBV5-4|.
CASSLDRYGYTF
TGTGCCAGCAGCTTGGACCGGTATGGCTACACCTTC
>TRBJ2-3|.|TRBV3-1/TRBV3-2|.
CASSQGAGFSTDTQYF
TGTGCCAGCAGCCAAGGTGCGGGGTTTAGCACAGATACGCAGTATTTT
>TRBJ1-4|.|TRBV5-1|once
CASSLSGSSEKLFF
TGCGCCAGCAGCTTGTCGGGGTCAAGTGAAAAACTGTTTTTT
>TRBJ1-6|TRBD1|TRBV4-1|.
CASSQTGTGRNSPLHF
TGCGCCAGCAGCCAAACCGGGACAGGGAGGAATTCACCCCTCCACTTT
>TRBJ2-5|TRBD1|TRBV18|.
CASSPTGGEETQYF
TGTGCCAGCTCACCGACAGGGGGCGAGGAGACCCAGTACTTC
>TRBJ1-6|TRBD1|TRBV3-1/TRBV3-2|.
CASSLSGGDSPLHF
TGTGCCAGCAGCCTATCAGGGGGCGATTCACCCCTCCACTTT
>TRBJ1-1|.|TRBV29-1|.
CSVLGGNTEAFF
TGCAGCGTGCTTGGCGGGAACACTGAAGCTTTCTTT
>TRBJ1-4|TRBD1|TRBV5-1|.
CASSRAGTGNEKLFF
TGCGCCAGCAGCAGGGCCGGGACAGGCAATGAAAAACTGTTTTTT
>TRBJ1-3|.|TRBV7-9|once
CASSLQGGTGNTIYF
TGTGCCAGCAGCCTGCAGGGAGGGACTGGAAACACCATATATTTT
>TRBJ1-6|.|TRBV3-1/TRBV3-2|once
CASSIRDSLGEIHF
TGTGCCAGCAGCATCCGGGACTCCCTCGGCGAGATCCACTTT
>TRBJ1-2|TRBD1|TRBV2|few
CASSEGTGLRGYTF
TGTGCCAGCAGTGAAGGGACAGGGTTGAGGGGCTACACCTTC